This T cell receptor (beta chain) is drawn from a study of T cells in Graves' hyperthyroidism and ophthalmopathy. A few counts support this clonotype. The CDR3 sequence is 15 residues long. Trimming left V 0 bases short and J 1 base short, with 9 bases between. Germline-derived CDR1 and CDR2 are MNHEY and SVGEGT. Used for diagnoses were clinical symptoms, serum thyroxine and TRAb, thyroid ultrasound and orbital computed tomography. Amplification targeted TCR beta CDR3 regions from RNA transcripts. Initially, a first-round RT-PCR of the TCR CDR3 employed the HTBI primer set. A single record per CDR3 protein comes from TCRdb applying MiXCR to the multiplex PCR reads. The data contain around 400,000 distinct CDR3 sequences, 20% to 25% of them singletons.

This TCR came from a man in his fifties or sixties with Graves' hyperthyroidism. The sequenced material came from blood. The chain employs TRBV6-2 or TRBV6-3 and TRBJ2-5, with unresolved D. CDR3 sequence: CASSYSKAPQETQYF. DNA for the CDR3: TGTGCCAGCAGTTACTCGAAGGCGCCCCAAGAGACCCAGTACTTC.